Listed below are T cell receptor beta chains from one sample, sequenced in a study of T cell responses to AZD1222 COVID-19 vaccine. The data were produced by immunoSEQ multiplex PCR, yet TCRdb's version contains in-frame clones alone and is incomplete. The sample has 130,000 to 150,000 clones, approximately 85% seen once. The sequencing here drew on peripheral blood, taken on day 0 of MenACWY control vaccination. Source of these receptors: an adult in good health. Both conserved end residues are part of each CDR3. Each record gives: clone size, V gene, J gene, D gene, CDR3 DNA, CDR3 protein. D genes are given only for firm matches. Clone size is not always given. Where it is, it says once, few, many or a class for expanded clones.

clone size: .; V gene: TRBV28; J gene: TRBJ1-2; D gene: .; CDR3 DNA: TGTGCCAGCAGCTCGTCCCGGGGATACTATGGCTACACCTTC; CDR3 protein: CASSSSRGYYGYTF
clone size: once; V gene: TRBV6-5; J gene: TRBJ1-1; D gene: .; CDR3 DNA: TGTGCCAGCAGTTCCTCGATGAACACTGAAGCTTTCTTT; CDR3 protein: CASSSSMNTEAFF
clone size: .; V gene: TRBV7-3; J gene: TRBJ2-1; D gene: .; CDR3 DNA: TGTGCCAGCAGCTTAGCAGGGTGGCAGGGGAGCAATGAGCAGTTCTTC; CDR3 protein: CASSLAGWQGSNEQFF
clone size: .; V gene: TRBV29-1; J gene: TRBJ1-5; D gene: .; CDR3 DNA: TGCAGCGTGAAAAACAGCAATCAGCCCCAGCATTTT; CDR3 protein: CSVKNSNQPQHF
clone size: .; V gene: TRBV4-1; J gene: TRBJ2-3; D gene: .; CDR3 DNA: TGCGCCAGCAGCCCGAGCGGGCCAGATACGCAGTATTTT; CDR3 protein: CASSPSGPDTQYF
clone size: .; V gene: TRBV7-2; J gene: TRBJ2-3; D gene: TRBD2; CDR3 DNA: TGTGCCAGCAGCTTCCCTAGCGGGGGGGGAACGCAGTATTTT; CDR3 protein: CASSFPSGGGTQYF
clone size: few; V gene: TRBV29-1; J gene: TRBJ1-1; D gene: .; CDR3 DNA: TGCAGCGTTGAAGATCCCGGTGAAGCTTTCTTT; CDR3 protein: CSVEDPGEAFF
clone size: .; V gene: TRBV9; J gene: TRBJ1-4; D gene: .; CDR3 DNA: TGTGCCAGCAGCGTAGGGCCGGTGGGCGAAAGACTGTTTTTT; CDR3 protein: CASSVGPVGERLFF
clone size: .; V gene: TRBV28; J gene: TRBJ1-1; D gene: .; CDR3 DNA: TGTGCCAGCAGTTTGCACAGCATGAACACTGAAGCTTTCTTT; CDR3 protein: CASSLHSMNTEAFF
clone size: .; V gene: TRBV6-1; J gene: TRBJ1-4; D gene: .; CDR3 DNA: TGTGCCAGCAGTGAGTGGTTCACAGAGAATGAAAAACTGTTTTTT; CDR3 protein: CASSEWFTENEKLFF
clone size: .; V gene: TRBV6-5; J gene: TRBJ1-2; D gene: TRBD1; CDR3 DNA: TGTGCCAGCAGTTCCGACAGGGCCCATGGCTACACCTTC; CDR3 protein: CASSSDRAHGYTF
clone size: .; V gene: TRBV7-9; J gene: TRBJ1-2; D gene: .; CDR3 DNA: TGTGCCAGCAGCTTAGAGGCCTCGTATGGCTACACCTTC; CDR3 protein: CASSLEASYGYTF
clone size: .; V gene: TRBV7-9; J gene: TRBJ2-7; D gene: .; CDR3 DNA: TGTGCCAGCAGCTTGGGGGTTTACGAGCAGTACTTC; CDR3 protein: CASSLGVYEQYF
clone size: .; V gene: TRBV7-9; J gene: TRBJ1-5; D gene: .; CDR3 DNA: TGTGCCAGCAGCAACCAACATGACAATCAGCCCCAGCATTTT; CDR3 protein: CASSNQHDNQPQHF
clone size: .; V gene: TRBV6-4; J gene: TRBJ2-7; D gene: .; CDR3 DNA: TGTGCCAGCAGTGACAGAGGGGGGAACAGGGTTTCCTACGAGCAGTACTTC; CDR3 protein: CASSDRGGNRVSYEQYF
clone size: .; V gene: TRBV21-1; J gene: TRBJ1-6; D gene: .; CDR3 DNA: TGTGCCAGCAGCCCGGACAGAGGCTATAATTCACCCCTCCACTTT; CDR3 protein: CASSPDRGYNSPLHF
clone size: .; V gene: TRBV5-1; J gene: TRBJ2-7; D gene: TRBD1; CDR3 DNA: TGCGCCAGCAGCTTACAGGGGGCCCCCTACGAGCAGTACTTC; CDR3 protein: CASSLQGAPYEQYF
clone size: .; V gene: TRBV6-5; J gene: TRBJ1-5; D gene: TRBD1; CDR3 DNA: TGTGCCAGCAGTCGGGACAGGGGGCGGAAGCAGCCCCAGCATTTT; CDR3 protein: CASSRDRGRKQPQHF
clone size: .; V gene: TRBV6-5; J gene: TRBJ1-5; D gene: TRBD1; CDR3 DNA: TGTGCCAGCAGTTGGACAGGGATTAGAGAGCCCCAGCATTTT; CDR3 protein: CASSWTGIREPQHF
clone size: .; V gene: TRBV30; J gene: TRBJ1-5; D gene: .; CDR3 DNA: TGTGCCTGGAGTCTCGGTAAGAGGTATGATCAGCCCCAGCATTTT; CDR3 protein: CAWSLGKRYDQPQHF
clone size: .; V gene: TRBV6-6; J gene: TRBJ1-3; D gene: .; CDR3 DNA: TGTGCCAGCAGCACCAGGGCCTTTGGAAACACCATATATTTT; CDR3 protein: CASSTRAFGNTIYF
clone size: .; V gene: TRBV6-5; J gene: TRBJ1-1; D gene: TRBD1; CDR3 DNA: TGTGCCAGCAGTTACACGCGACAGGGTCCCACTGAAGCTTTCTTT; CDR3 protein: CASSYTRQGPTEAFF
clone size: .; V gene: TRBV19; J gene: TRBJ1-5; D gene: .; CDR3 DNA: TGTGCCAGCCGTCCCGGGGATCAGCCCCAGCATTTT; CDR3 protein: CASRPGDQPQHF
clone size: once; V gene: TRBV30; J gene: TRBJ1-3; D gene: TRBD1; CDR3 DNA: TGTGCCTGGAGTGTGCCAGGGGGTCACTCTGGAAACACCATATATTTT; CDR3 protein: CAWSVPGGHSGNTIYF
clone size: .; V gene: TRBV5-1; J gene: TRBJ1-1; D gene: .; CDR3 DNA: TGCGCCAGCAGCTTGCGACAGGCAGGGACCGTCACTGAAGCTTTCTTT; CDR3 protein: CASSLRQAGTVTEAFF
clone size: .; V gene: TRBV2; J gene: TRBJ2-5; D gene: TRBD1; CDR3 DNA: TGTGCCAGCACCGGGACAGGGGGGGTGAGCGACCAGTACTTC; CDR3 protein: CASTGTGGVSDQYF
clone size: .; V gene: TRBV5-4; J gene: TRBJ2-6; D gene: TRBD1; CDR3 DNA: TGTGCCAGCAGCCCACAGGGGGCAGGTGGGGCCAACGTCCTGACTTTC; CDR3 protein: CASSPQGAGGANVLTF
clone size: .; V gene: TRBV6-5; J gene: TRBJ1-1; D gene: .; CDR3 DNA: TGTGCCAGCAGTTTCAACCGGGGGAACACTGAAGCTTTCTTT; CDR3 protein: CASSFNRGNTEAFF